The 19 T cell receptor beta chains in this list originate from one sample, sequenced in a study of response to subunit inactivated influenza vaccine. TCRdb ran MiXCR on the RT-PCR reads and lists one entry per CDR3 protein. The repertoire consists of 650,000 to 850,000 distinct CDR3 sequences, with around 13% occurring once and the leading ten covering 6.5% to 8.5%. The material sequenced was PBMCs from blood, taken 14 to 15 days before vaccination. The receptor set was obtained from a man between 45 and 60 years old who received an inactivated influenza vaccine.

This clonotype was seen many times. The genes are TRBV5-1 and TRBJ2-1; TRBD1 aligns across 7 bases. Germline V gene lookup returns CDR1 SGHRS and CDR2 YFSETQ. The CDR3 has 14 residues. V shed 2 bases and J 8 bases; nucleotides not matched to a gene: 7. CDR3 nucleotide sequence: TGCGCCAGCAGCTTACAGGGGAATAGTTATGAGCAGTTCTTC. Encoded protein: CASSLQGNSYEQFF.

The table lists this clonotype with a few counts. The chain combines TRBV9 with TRBJ2-2, with 10 bases matching TRBD1. CDR1 is SGDLS, CDR2 YYNGEE, per germline. Trimming took 0 bases from V and 4 from J; bases not matched to a gene: 3. The CDR3 sequence is 16 residues long. CDR3 coding DNA: TGTGCCAGCAGCGTAGGGGGACAGGGGAGCACCGGGGAGCTGTTTTTT. Its translation is CASSVGGQGSTGELFF.

This clonotype was seen only a few times. The chain uses TRBV25-1 and TRBJ1-1, with D possibly matching TRBD1 (6 bases). Germline V gene data show CDR1 as MGHDK and CDR2 as SYGVNS. The CDR3 extends over 13 amino acids. Trimming shortened V by 1 base and J by 8 bases, and 11 bases separated the two germline ends. CDR3 in DNA: TGTGCCAGCAGTGAATCGGTCGGGGGCGAAGCTTTCTTT. Protein: CASSESVGGEAFF.

This clonotype was observed many times. J is TRBJ1-1 and V is TRBV4-2; D may be TRBD1 (5 bases). The germline V and J ends were trimmed by 1 base and 3 bases, with 15 bases remaining between them. The CDR3 contains 16 residues. Per the germline V gene, CDR1 is LGHNA and CDR2 is YNFKEQ. This CDR3 is CASSQADGGGDTEAFF. CDR3 coding DNA: TGTGCCAGCAGCCAAGCCGATGGGGGAGGTGACACTGAAGCTTTCTTT.

The chain employs TRBV9 and TRBJ2-5; D is possibly TRBD1 (5 bases). CDR1 SGDLS and CDR2 YYNGEE come from the germline V gene. V was pared by 3 bases and J by 5 bases, with 17 bases between. The CDR3 consists of 15 residues. CDR3 sequence reads: CASSAVRDSLETQYF. The CDR3 region has the DNA TGTGCCAGCAGCGCAGTAAGAGACAGTTTGGAGACCCAGTACTTC.

V and J are TRBV19 and TRBJ2-7; tentative D call: TRBD1 (6 bases). There are 16 residues in the CDR3. Trimming took 6 bases from V and 6 from J, leaving 24 bases between them. Germline V lookup: CDR1 LNHDA, CDR2 SQIVND (reference sequence). The CDR3, as DNA: TGTGCCAGTAGACACCTTCCAAGGGGGAAATTTTGCGAGCAGTACTTC. Its protein product is CASRHLPRGKFCEQYF.

The chain combines TRBV12-3 or TRBV12-4 with TRBJ2-3; no definite D call. The V end was cut by 4 bases, the J end by 0 bases, with 8 bases between. This CDR3 has 14 residues. The CDR3 sequence: CASSSIASTDTQYF. Written as DNA, the CDR3 is TGTGCCAGCAGTTCCATCGCTAGCACAGATACGCAGTATTTT.

This clonotype has only a few counts. The CDR3 sequence is CASSQDSGQPQHF. The CDR3 DNA is TGTGCCAGCAGCCAAGATTCGGGTCAGCCCCAGCATTTT. The chain recombines TRBV4-2 with TRBJ1-5; D not resolved. The CDR3 runs to 13 residues. Trimming pared 0 bases from V and 6 bases from J, leaving 6 bases between. CDR1 LGHNA and CDR2 YNFKEQ come from the germline V gene.

This clonotype was seen a handful of times. CDR3 protein: CASSSIGRGLYEQYF. CDR3 DNA: TGTGCCAGCAGTTCCATCGGCAGGGGCCTCTACGAGCAGTACTTC. The rearrangement links TRBV28 to TRBJ2-7, with D tentatively TRBD1 (6 bases). This CDR3 has 15 residues. Germline CDR1 MDHEN, CDR2 SYDVKM. Trimming cost V 4 bases and J 3 bases, with 16 bases left between them.

The gene calls are TRBV7-2 and TRBJ1-4; 7 nucleotides match TRBD1. The CDR3 length is 14 residues. The V gene's germline CDR1 is SGHTA and CDR2 FQGNSA. V shed 5 bases and J 4 bases; nucleotides not matched to a gene: 4. The CDR3: CASSRTGVNEKLFF. The CDR3 DNA reads as TGTGCCAGCAGCCGGACAGGCGTTAATGAAAAACTGTTTTTT.

DNA for the CDR3: TGTGCCAGCACCAGAACAGGGGATAATGAAAAACTGTTTTTT. Translation gives CASTRTGDNEKLFF. The rearrangement joins TRBV7-9 to TRBJ1-4; 7 nucleotides align to TRBD1. The CDR3 spans 14 residues. V was clipped by 7 bases and J by 4 bases; unmatched bases: 6. The germline V gene encodes CDR1 SEHNR and CDR2 FQNEAQ (reference sequence).

The rearrangement joins TRBV7-9 to TRBJ2-7, with D tentatively TRBD2 (6 bases). Germline CDR1 and CDR2: SEHNR and FQNEAQ (reference sequence). This CDR3 contains 16 residues. V was cut by 1 base and J by 3 bases, with 16 bases left in between. The CDR3 protein is CASSLVRREGNYEQYF. In DNA, the CDR3 is TGTGCCAGCAGCTTAGTTCGGCGGGAAGGCAACTACGAGCAGTACTTC.

This clonotype was seen more than once but under ten times. V gene TRBV2 combines with J gene TRBJ2-1; 8 nucleotides line up with TRBD2. This CDR3 has 14 residues. Germline V gives CDR1 SNHLY, CDR2 FYNNEI. V trimming: 7 bases; J trimming: 3 bases; junction bases outside the gene matches: 5. The DNA of the CDR3 is TGTGCCAGCAATGCGGGACTAGGCTACAATGAGCAGTTCTTC. The encoded protein is CASNAGLGYNEQFF.

The table lists this clonotype with many counts. The rearrangement links TRBV12-3 or TRBV12-4 to TRBJ2-7, with 8 bases lining up with TRBD2. The CDR3 contains 13 residues. J gave up 7 bases and V 5 bases, and 7 bases lay outside the gene matches. The CDR3 spells CASSPSGRGEQYF. DNA for the CDR3: TGTGCCAGCAGTCCGAGCGGGAGAGGGGAGCAGTACTTC.

The J gene is TRBJ1-1, the V gene TRBV18; 10 bases map to TRBD1. V shed 4 bases, J shed 3 bases, and the junction held 5 bases outside the gene matches. The germline V gene encodes CDR1 KGHSH and CDR2 LQKENI. CDR3 length equals 15 residues. Here the CDR3 DNA reads TGTGCCAGCTCACACCCGGGACAGGGGTACACTGAAGCTTTCTTT. Amino acid sequence: CASSHPGQGYTEAFF.

This clonotype was seen a few times. This chain uses TRBV12-3 or TRBV12-4 with TRBJ1-3; D gene ambiguous. V was clipped by 3 bases and J by 0 bases, with 6 bases between them. The CDR3 has 14 amino acids. The CDR3 loop reads CASSFTDSGNTIYF. CDR3 coding DNA: TGTGCCAGCAGTTTTACAGACTCTGGAAACACCATATATTTT.

On this clonotype itself: The junction does not match germline at one end; this may be a read error. The gene calls are TRBV12-3 or TRBV12-4 and TRBJ2-2; 10 bases map to TRBD1. The CDR3 runs 16 residues. CDR3 sequence (DNA): TGTGCCAGCAGTCCTGACAGGGGGCTTGGCACCGGGAAGCTGTTTTTT. Translated, it gives CASSPDRGLGTGKLFF.

The gene calls are TRBV28 and TRBJ2-1; 13 nucleotides align to TRBD2. The CDR3 sequence is 22 residues long. Losses at the gene ends were 1 base for V and 0 bases for J; bases not matched to a gene: 15. CDR1 is MDHEN and CDR2 is SYDVKM in the germline V gene. As DNA, the CDR3 is TGTGCCAGCAGTTTATTCCTTCACCGGACTAGCGGGGGAGATGACTCCTACAATGAGCAGTTCTTC. Translated: CASSLFLHRTSGGDDSYNEQFF. The variable domain in full, completed from reference TRBV28 and TRBJ2-1, reads DVKVTQSSRYLVKRTGEKVFLECVQDMDHENMFWYRQDPGLGLRLIYFSYDVKMKEKGDIPEGYSVSREKKERFSLILESASTNQTSMYLCASSLFLHRTSGGDDSYNEQFFGPGTRLTVL.

This clonotype was counted between two and nine times. The rearrangement joins TRBV5-1 to TRBJ1-2, with D possibly being TRBD1 (6 bases). Germline lookup yields CDR1 SGHRS and CDR2 YFSETQ. The CDR3 loop spans 15 amino acids. V lost 0 bases, J lost 6 bases, and 15 bases lay in between. CDR3 region: CASSLEVGGRDGYTF. The CDR3 nucleotides are TGCGCCAGCAGCTTGGAGGTCGGGGGGCGCGATGGCTACACCTTC.